This TCR beta chain was documented in a study of tumor-infiltrating lymphocytes in primary liver carcinoma. Across the whole study: The patients presented with primary liver carcinoma, which was managed through surgical resection. The study's findings and limits: The difference in top-250-clone fraction between tumors and blood was significant, favoring tumors (p = 0.039). Since the samples were bulk and unsorted, the CD4+ and CD8+ repertoires were not compared. Less overlap was seen in tumor-adjacent and tumor-blood pairs than in tumor region pairs.

The CDR3 extends over 16 amino acids. Concerning this clonotype itself: What it recognizes is unknown.

Total RNA (around 500 ng) served as template for TCR beta cDNA synthesis primed by a constant-region primer. Three nested multiplex PCR rounds, a slightly modified ARM-PCR, produced the libraries for TCR beta. Each of the first two PCR rounds ran approximately 10 cycles with TRBV1-TRBV30 forward and C-beta reverse primers. TCRdb fed the multiplex PCR reads into MiXCR, producing one record per CDR3 protein. This table has fewer than 350,000 distinct CDR3 sequences, around three fifths appearing once. Unsorted whole blood served as the source of blood RNA, and germline DNA was extracted as well. This clonotype was obtained from a middle-aged man with primary liver carcinoma and hepatitis B virus infection. Material: peripheral blood. The chain combines TRBV21-1 with TRBJ2-7; the table's D call of TRBD1 was not tested on the DNA. TRBV21-1 is a documented pseudogene. CDR3 sequence (DNA): TGTGCCAGCAGCAACCCTGACCTGAGGCCTCTCTACGAGCAGTACTTC. It is translated as CASSNPDLRPLYEQYF.